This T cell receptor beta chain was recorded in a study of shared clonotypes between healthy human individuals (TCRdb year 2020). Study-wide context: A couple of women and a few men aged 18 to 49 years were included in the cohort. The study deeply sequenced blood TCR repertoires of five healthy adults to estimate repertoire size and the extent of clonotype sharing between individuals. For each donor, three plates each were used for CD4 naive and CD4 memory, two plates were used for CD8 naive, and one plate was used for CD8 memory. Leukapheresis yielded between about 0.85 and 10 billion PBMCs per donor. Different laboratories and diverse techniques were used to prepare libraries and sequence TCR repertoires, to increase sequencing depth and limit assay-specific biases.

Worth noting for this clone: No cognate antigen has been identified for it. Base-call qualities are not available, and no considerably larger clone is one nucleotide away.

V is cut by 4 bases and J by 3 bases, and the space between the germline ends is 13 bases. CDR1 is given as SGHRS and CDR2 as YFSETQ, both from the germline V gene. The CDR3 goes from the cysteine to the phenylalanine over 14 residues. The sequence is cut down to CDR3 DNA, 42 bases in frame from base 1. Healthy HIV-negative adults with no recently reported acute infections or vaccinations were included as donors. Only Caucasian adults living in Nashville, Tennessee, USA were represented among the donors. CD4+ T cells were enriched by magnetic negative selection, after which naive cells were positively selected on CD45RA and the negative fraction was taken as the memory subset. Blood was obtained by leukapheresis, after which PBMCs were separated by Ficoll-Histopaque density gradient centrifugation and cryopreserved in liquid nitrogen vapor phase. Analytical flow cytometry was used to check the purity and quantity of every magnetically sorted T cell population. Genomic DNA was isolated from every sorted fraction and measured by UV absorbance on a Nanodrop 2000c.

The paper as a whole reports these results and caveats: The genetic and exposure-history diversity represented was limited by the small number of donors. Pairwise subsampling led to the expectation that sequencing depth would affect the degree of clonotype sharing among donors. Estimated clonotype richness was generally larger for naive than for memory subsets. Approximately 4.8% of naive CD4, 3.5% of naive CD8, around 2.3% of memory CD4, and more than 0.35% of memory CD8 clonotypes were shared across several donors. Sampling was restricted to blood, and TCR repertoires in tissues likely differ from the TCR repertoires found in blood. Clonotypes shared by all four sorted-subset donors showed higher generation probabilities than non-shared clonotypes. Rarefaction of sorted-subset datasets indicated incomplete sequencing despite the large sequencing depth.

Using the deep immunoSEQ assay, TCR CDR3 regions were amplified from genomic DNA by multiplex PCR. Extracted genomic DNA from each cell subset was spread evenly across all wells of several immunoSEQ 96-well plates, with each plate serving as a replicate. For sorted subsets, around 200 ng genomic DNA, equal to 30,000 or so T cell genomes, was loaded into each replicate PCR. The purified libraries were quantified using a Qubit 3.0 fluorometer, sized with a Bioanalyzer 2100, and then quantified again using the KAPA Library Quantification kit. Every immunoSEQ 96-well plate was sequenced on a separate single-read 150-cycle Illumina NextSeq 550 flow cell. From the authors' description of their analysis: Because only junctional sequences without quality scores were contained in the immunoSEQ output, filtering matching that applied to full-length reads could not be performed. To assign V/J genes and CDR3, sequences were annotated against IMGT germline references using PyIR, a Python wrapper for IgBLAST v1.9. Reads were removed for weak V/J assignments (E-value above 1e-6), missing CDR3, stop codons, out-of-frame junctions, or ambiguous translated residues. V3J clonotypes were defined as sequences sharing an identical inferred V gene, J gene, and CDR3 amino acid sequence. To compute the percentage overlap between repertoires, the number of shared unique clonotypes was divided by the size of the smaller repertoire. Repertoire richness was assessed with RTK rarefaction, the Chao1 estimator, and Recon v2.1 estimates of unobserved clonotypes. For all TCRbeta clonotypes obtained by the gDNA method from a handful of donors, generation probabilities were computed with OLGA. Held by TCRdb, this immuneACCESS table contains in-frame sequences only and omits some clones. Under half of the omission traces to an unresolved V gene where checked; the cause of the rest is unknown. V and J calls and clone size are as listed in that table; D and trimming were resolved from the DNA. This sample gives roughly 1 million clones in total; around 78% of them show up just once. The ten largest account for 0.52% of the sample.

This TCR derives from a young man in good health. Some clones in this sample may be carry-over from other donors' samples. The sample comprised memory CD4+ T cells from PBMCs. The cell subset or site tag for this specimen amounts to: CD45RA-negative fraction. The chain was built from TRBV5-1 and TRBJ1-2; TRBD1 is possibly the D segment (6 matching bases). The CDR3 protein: CASSPATGYYGYTF. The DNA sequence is TGCGCCAGCAGCCCGGCGACAGGCTACTATGGCTACACCTTC. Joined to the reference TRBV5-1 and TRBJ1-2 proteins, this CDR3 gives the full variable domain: KAGVTQTPRYLIKTRGQQVTLSCSPISGHRSVSWYQQTPGQGLQFLFEYFSETQRNKGNFPGRFSGRQFSNSRSEMNVSTLELGDSALYLCASSPATGYYGYTFGSGTRLTVV.